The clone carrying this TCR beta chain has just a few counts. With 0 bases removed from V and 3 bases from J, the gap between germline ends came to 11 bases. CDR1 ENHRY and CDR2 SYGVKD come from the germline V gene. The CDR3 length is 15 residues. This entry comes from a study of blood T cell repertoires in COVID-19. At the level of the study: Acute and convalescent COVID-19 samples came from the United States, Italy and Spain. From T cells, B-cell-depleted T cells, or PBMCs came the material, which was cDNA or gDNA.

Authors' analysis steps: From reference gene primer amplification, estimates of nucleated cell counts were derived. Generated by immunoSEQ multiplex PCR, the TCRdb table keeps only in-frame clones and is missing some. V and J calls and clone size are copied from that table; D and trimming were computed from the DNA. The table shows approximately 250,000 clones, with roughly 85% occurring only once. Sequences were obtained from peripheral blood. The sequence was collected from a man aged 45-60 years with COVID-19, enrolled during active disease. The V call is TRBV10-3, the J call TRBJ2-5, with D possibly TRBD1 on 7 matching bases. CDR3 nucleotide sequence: TGTGCCATCAGTGAGTCGAGCAGGGGGGAAGAGACCCAGTACTTC. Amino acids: CAISESSRGEETQYF.